This T cell receptor beta chain was documented in a study of blood T cell repertoires in COVID-19 (dated by TCRdb to about 2020). General notes on the study: Collaborator samples came from the United States, Italy and Spain and covered acute and convalescent phases of COVID-19. The material from the prospective study consisted of cDNA or gDNA derived from T cells, B-cell-depleted T cells, or PBMCs. Deeply sampled blood TCRbeta repertoires from subjects exposed to, actively infected with, or recovered from COVID-19 were included in the dataset. The repertoires were made available in a free public database intended to serve as a resource for research on the immune response to SARS-CoV-2. The samples were drawn from two sources: the first 160 participants of the ongoing ImmuneRACE study, and 1,000 to 1,500 subjects contributed by 6 global collaborators. Nearly every sample came with metadata listing a de-identified subject ID, COVID-19 status, age in years and sex. Where available, HLA class I and class II types were obtained from metadata supplied by the sample provider rather than from assay-based typing.

TCRbeta CDR3 regions were amplified from genomic DNA using the immunoSEQ Assay, a bias-controlled multiplex PCR. Per the authors' processing: Nucleated cell counts per sample were estimated from amplification of reference gene primers within the assay. Sequence reads were collapsed and filtered to measure the absolute abundance of every unique TCRbeta CDR3 rearrangement. For each sample, productive Simpson clonality was calculated as the square root of Simpson's diversity index over productive rearrangements. Not all clones reach the TCRdb copy of this immuneACCESS table, which keeps in-frame sequences only. Checked studies attribute under half of the gap to unresolved V genes and leave the rest unexplained. V and J calls and clone size come straight from that table; D and trimming were deduced from the DNA. Present in this sample are roughly 300,000 clones, roughly 90% of which were seen just once. The ten largest make up 15% to 20% of the sample.

Regarding this clone: Its antigen is still unknown. The input lacks base qualities; no much larger clone sits a single base away.

Enrolling through a virtual design, the prospective study's participants ranged in age from roughly 18 to 100 years and lived across more than 20 United States geographic areas. Cohort assignment in the prospective study relied on participant-reported clinical history from a screening survey and a study questionnaire. Recovered participants in ImmuneRACE Cohort 3 were defined by two consecutive negative NP/OP PCR tests, clearance by a healthcare professional, or resolution of symptoms. In the prospective study, mobile phlebotomists collected whole blood, serum and a nasopharyngeal or oropharyngeal swab from each participant. Over an approximately 2-month period, participants in the prospective study had the option of providing additional blood draws and questionnaires. Before DNA extraction, blood samples from the prospective study were shipped at room temperature or frozen. The germline V gene (reference sequence) gives CDR1 as LNHDA and CDR2 as SQIVND. The CDR3 runs 15 amino acids, cysteine and phenylalanine included. Only the CDR3 portion is preserved as DNA: 45 bases, with reading frame beginning at the first base. V is cut by 3 bases and J by 6 bases, and the space between the germline ends is 15 bases.

What the research found in general, with its limitations: How much clinical and demographic metadata was included differed by source and by participant, and the metadata was provided uncurated.

Rearrangement joined TRBV19 to TRBJ1-5; TRBD1 is a possible D gene, resting on 5 matching bases. The receptor was derived from a woman aged 30 to 39 who had recovered from COVID-19. The sequenced material came from PBMCs or T cells enriched from blood (not recorded which). CDR3 region: CASSIPGGGFQPQHF. The nucleotide sequence reads as follows: TGTGCCAGTAGTATCCCCGGGGGAGGTTTTCAGCCCCAGCATTTT. With the rest looked up from the reference TRBV19 and TRBJ1-5 genes rather than sequenced, the full variable domain is DGGITQSPKYLFRKEGQNVTLSCEQNLNHDAMYWYRQDPGQGLRLIYYSQIVNDFQKGDIAEGYSVSREKKESFPLTVTSAQKNPTAFYLCASSIPGGGFQPQHFGDGTRLSIL.